The T cell receptor beta chain under discussion was sequenced for a study of tumor and adjacent non-tumor tissue in lung cancer. Background on the study: Each sample yielded 3.5 million to 5 million productive TCRbeta reads on average.

Three rounds of nested PCR, following a modified ARM-PCR protocol, produced the TCRbeta library. Using its own MiXCR run on the multiplex PCR reads, TCRdb lists one record per CDR3 protein. The repertoire holds about 110,000 distinct CDR3 sequences, with around 57% as singletons. About this clonotype itself: Its antigen is still unknown. Sequence at one end of the junction differs from germline and may be a read error.

General study findings and limits: Significantly higher TCR diversity was found in tumor than normal lung. Tumor repertoires had a smaller top 100 clone share than normal lung.

Germline V gives CDR1 SQVTM, CDR2 ANQGSEA. This CDR3 has 12 amino acids. This sample's RNA came from whole unsorted tissue. Distant lung tissue was collected more than 3 cm away from the tumor edge. The V and J genes are TRBV29-1 and TRBJ2-3, with 7 bases that match TRBD1. Sequenced sample: distant non-tumor lung tissue. The TCR originated in a man aged 60 to 69 with non-small cell lung cancer. The CDR3 loop is CNVEEGTDTKYF. CDR3 nucleotides: TGCAACGTTGAAGAGGGGACAGATACGAAGTATTTT.